This paragraph covers one T cell receptor (beta chain) sequence. No antigen is known for it. The germline CDR1 and CDR2 sequences are MNHEY and SVGAGI. This CDR3 region has 14 residues. With 3 bases removed from V and 7 bases from J, the gap between germline ends came to 13 bases. The sample belongs to a study of T cells after yellow fever vaccination. Study-wide results and limits: Post-booster samples contained most primary-vaccination clones (approximately 96% CD4, about 87% CD8).

TCRdb ran MiXCR on the 5' RACE reads and lists one entry per CDR3 protein. The sample consists of hundreds of thousands of distinct CDR3 sequences, 17% of them appearing once. This receptor was taken from a man younger than 35 who received the YFV17D yellow fever vaccine. V usage is TRBV6-5 and J usage is TRBJ1-5, with no clear D. The source was PBMCs, collected 5 to 6 days after the first yellow fever vaccination. Here the CDR3 reads CASSYGGLEQPQHF. The CDR3, as DNA: TGTGCCAGCAGTTATGGAGGGCTAGAACAGCCCCAGCATTTT.